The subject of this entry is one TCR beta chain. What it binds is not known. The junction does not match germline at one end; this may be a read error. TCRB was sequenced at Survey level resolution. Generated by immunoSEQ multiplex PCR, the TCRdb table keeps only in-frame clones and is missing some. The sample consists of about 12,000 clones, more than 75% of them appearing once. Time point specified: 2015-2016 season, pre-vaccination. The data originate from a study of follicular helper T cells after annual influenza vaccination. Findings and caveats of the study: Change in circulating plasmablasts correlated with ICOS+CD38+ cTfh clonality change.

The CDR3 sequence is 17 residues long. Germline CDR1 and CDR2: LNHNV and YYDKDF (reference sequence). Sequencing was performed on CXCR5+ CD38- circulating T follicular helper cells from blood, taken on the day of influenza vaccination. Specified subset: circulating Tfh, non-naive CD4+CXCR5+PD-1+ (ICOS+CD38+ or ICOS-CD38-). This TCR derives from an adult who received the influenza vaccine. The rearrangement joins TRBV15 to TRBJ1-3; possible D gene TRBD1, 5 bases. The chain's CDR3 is CATSRGPPTGSGNTIYF. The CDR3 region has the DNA TGTGCCACCAGCAGAGGACCCCCAACAGGTTCTGGTAACACCATATATTTT.